The 5 T cell receptor beta chains given below trace back to one sample, sequenced in a study of blood T cell repertoires in COVID-19. Some clones are missing from TCRdb's copy, which holds only in-frame ones; the method was immunoSEQ multiplex PCR. The sample yields about 92,000 clones, 80% seen once. The sequenced material came from peripheral blood. The receptor set was obtained from a woman in her 70s with acute or convalescent COVID-19.

CDR3 protein: CASSLRSEAFF. The CDR3 DNA is TGTGCCAGCAGCTTAAGGAGTGAAGCTTTCTTT. The chain is built from TRBV13 and TRBJ1-1; no firm D call. This CDR3 spans 11 amino acids. V shed 2 bases and J shed 7 bases, with 5 bases lying between them. Germline lookup yields CDR1 PRHDT and CDR2 FYEKMQ (reference sequence).

The chain is built from TRBV5-4 and TRBJ2-1, with 10 bases lining up with TRBD2. J lost 10 bases, V lost 0 bases, and 7 bases had no gene match. Germline values: CDR1 SGHNT, CDR2 YYREEE (reference sequence). The length of the CDR3 is 15 residues. The CDR3 loop is CASSLDPAGGFEQFF. CDR3 nucleotide sequence: TGTGCCAGCAGCTTGGATCCAGCGGGAGGGTTCGAGCAGTTCTTC.

The rearrangement joins TRBV5-1 to TRBJ2-5; 7 bases fit TRBD1. V lost 4 bases, J lost 2 bases, and 5 bases stayed unmatched. Germline CDR1 reads SGHRS; CDR2 reads YFSETQ. The CDR3 spans 14 residues. CDR3 nucleotide sequence: TGCGCCAGCAGCCGAGGACAGGCTCAAGAGACCCAGTACTTC. Amino acids: CASSRGQAQETQYF.

V and J are TRBV29-1 and TRBJ1-1; D might be TRBD1 (5 bases). CDR3 length: 14 residues. The germline V gene has CDR1 SQVTM and CDR2 ANQGSEA. V lost 4 bases, J lost 5 bases, and 17 bases lay in between. The CDR3 DNA reads as TGCAGCGTTGGCCTTGGCGGGGGGAGGACTGAAGCTTTCTTT. Translation gives CSVGLGGGRTEAFF.

This clone appeared a few times. The chain carries TRBV4-3 and TRBJ2-3; D might be TRBD2 (7 bases). This CDR3 comprises 14 residues. The germline V and J ends were trimmed by 3 bases and 5 bases, with 12 bases remaining between them. The V gene's germline CDR1 is LGHNA and CDR2 YSLEER. CDR3 in DNA: TGCGCCAGCAGCCAGGCGGGGGCGATAGATACGCAGTATTTT. This encodes CASSQAGAIDTQYF.